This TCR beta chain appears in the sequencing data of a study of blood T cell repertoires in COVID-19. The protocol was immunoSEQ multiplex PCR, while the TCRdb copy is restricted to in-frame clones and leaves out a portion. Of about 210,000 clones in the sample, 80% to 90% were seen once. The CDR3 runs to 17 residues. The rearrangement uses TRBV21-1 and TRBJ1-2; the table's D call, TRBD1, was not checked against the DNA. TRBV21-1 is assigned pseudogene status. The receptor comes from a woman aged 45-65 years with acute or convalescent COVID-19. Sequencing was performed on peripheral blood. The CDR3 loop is CASSKVGWGPAFYGYTF. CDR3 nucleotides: TGTGCCAGCAGCAAAGTCGGGTGGGGCCCCGCCTTCTATGGCTACACCTTC.